The clone carrying this T cell receptor beta chain was observed many times. This entry is derived from a study of response to subunit inactivated influenza vaccine. Each CDR3 protein gets one entry after TCRdb re-called the RT-PCR reads with MiXCR. The repertoire includes hundreds of thousands of distinct CDR3 sequences, approximately 10% of them detected once, and approximately 11% sits in the top ten. This CDR3 contains 14 residues. Deletions cut 1 base from V and 1 base from J, with 7 bases between. The germline V gene has CDR1 LGHDT and CDR2 YNNKEL (reference sequence). This sample also belongs to another study, concerning T cells expressing NK-cell markers. That work states: The authors generated TCR beta cDNA through 5'RACE template switching with UMIs.

The chain joins TRBV3-1 to TRBJ1-1; D not resolved. The source of this sequence is a man aged 50 or older who received an inactivated influenza vaccine. Sequenced material: PBMCs from blood, taken on the day of vaccination. CDR3 DNA sequence: TGTGCCAGCAGCCAAGGAGGGCGGAACACTGAAGCTTTCTTT. Translation: CASSQGGRNTEAFF.